This T cell receptor (beta chain) was observed in a study of blood T cell repertoires in COVID-19 (dated by TCRdb to the early 2020s). Regarding the complete study: The collaborator samples originated in the United States, Italy and Spain and spanned the acute and convalescent phases of COVID-19. The material from the prospective study consisted of cDNA or gDNA derived from T cells, B-cell-depleted T cells, or PBMCs. Subjects who had been exposed to COVID-19, were actively infected with it, or had recovered from it provided the deeply sampled blood TCRbeta repertoires that made up the dataset. The repertoires were released in a freely available public database meant as a resource for research on the immune response to SARS-CoV-2. Samples were obtained from the ongoing ImmuneRACE study (first 160 participants) and from over 1,000 subjects provided by 6 global collaborators. A de-identified subject ID, COVID-19 status, age in years and sex were almost always included in the sample metadata. HLA class I and class II types, where available, came from metadata supplied by the sample provider rather than from assay-based typing.

One collaborating source in Seattle enrolled patients during active infection and followed them longitudinally through the course of disease. Whole blood was collected in K2EDTA tubes by collaborating institutions according to the institutions' own protocols. For TCRbeta analysis, collaborator samples were shipped as frozen whole blood, as isolated PBMCs, or as DNA extracted from either sample type. Counted from cysteine to phenylalanine, this CDR3 has 15 amino acids. Just the 45-base CDR3 DNA is kept, in frame starting at base 1. Trimming leaves V shorter by 6 bases and J shorter by 6 bases, with the junction holding 15 bases beyond the gene matches. The germline V gene yields SQVTM for CDR1 and ANQGSEA for CDR2. Notes on this clone: Its antigen is not yet known. No quality values exist for individual bases; no much larger clone is one base distant.

Here is what the overall study found, with its caveats: The quantity of clinical and demographic metadata differed by source and by participant and was supplied without curation.

The immunoSEQ Assay, a bias-controlled multiplex PCR, was used to amplify TCRbeta CDR3 regions from genomic DNA. As for the authors' bioinformatics: Within the assay, amplification of reference gene primers was used to estimate how many nucleated cells each sample contained. To quantify the absolute abundance of each unique TCRbeta CDR3 rearrangement, sequence reads were collapsed and filtered. For each sample, productive Simpson clonality was calculated as the square root of Simpson's diversity index across productive rearrangements. TCRdb took this table from immuneACCESS and kept in-frame rearrangements with V and J called. Such tables lack part of the clones; where checked against another copy, unresolved V genes explain under half of the gap, and the rest is unexplained. Clone size and V and J calls were adopted from that table, with D and trimming inferred from the DNA. This sample has about 56,000 clones in its table, and approximately 89% of those were observed once. Of the sample, 43% is held by the ten largest clones.

The sequenced material came from peripheral blood. The chain uses TRBV29-1 and TRBJ2-3, with 7 central nucleotides matching TRBD1. The source of this sequence is a woman aged 55-70 years with COVID-19, enrolled during active disease. The nucleotide sequence reads as follows: TGCAGCGTCGGGACAGCTCGTTCCTATTCCGATACGCAGTATTTT. Translated, it reads CSVGTARSYSDTQYF.